The 13 T cell receptor beta chains below come from one sample, sequenced in a study of blood T cells in healthy people across ages. Using a J-beta primer mix together with a sample-barcoded 5' primer, a second PCR was run for about 6 to 12 cycles. One entry per CDR3 protein, called by TCRdb with MiXCR from the 5' RACE reads. This table has about 650,000 distinct CDR3 sequences, roughly half appearing once. The material sequenced was blood. All receptors come from a woman at least 80 years old in good health.

Concerning this clonotype itself: A much larger clone is a single base away; this may be a read error. The chain uses TRBV7-9 and TRBJ2-5; the match to TRBD2 covers 14 bases. Losses at the gene ends were 5 bases for V and 12 bases for J; bases not matched to a gene: 2. This CDR3 spans 12 amino acids. Per germline, CDR1 SEHNR and CDR2 FQNEAQ (reference sequence). Here the CDR3 reads CASSMGLAGEYF. CDR3 sequence (DNA): TGTGCCAGCAGCATGGGACTAGCGGGGGAGTACTTC.

The chain combines TRBV10-2 with TRBJ2-7; no reliable D call. Germline lookup yields CDR1 WSHSY and CDR2 SAAADI. V dropped 11 bases and J dropped 0 bases, with 20 bases sitting between them. This CDR3 comprises 15 residues. CDR3 amino acids: CAGRPGAGNSYEQYF. For the CDR3, the DNA is TGCGCCGGCCGTCCTGGAGCAGGAAACTCCTACGAGCAGTACTTC.

The chain joins TRBV27 to TRBJ2-1; TRBD2 agrees at 10 bases. Trimming took 1 base from V and 6 from J; bases not matched to a gene: 15. Germline V gene sequence: CDR1 MNHEY, CDR2 SMNVEV (reference sequence). The CDR3 has 19 residues. The CDR3 DNA reads TGTGCCAGCAGTTTATTGGCTAGCGGGAGTATAATTCGTCGCAATGAGCAGTTCTTC. This gives the protein CASSLLASGSIIRRNEQFF.

The genes are TRBV27 and TRBJ2-3; D is unclear. V lost 3 bases, J lost 7 bases, and 5 bases lay in between. This CDR3 region has 11 residues. Germline V CDR1 and CDR2: MNHEY, SMNVEV (reference sequence). CDR3 sequence (DNA): TGTGCCAGCAGTTTCGGATATACGCAGTATTTT. Encoded protein: CASSFGYTQYF.

This clonotype was counted many times. This chain joins TRBV12-3 or TRBV12-4 and TRBJ1-1; no reliable D call. V gave up 4 bases and J gave up 1 base, with 1 base separating them. The CDR3 totals 11 residues. CDR3 residues: CASSWNTEAFF. The CDR3 region has the DNA TGTGCCAGCAGTTGGAACACTGAAGCTTTCTTT.

The chain recombines TRBV12-3 or TRBV12-4 with TRBJ2-3; TRBD2 aligns across 9 bases. J was trimmed by 3 bases and V by 2 bases; bases with no gene match: 9. The CDR3 totals 17 residues. CDR3 residues: CASSLSGREGLTDTQYF. The CDR3 nucleotides read TGTGCCAGCAGTTTATCCGGGCGGGAGGGCCTAACAGATACGCAGTATTTT.

The V gene is TRBV7-2, the J gene TRBJ2-5, with D possibly being TRBD2 (6 bases). Trimming cost V 3 bases and J 3 bases, with 14 bases left between them. There are 15 residues in the CDR3. Germline V lookup: CDR1 SGHTA, CDR2 FQGNSA. The CDR3 DNA reads TGTGCCAGCAGCTTTGTCGGGGGTAGGGAAGAGACCCAGTACTTC. Translation: CASSFVGGREETQYF.

This clonotype was observed at least ten times. V usage is TRBV29-1 and J usage is TRBJ2-4; perhaps TRBD2 as D (5 bases). The length of the CDR3 is 12 residues. Trimming stripped 8 bases from V and 9 bases from J, with 17 bases between. CDR1 is SQVTM, CDR2 ANQGSEA, per germline. The CDR3 bases are TGCAGCTCCCAAAGCGGTGGTGGCATTCAGTACTTC. Residues: CSSQSGGGIQYF.

This clonotype was detected a few times. This chain uses TRBV6-2 or TRBV6-3 with TRBJ2-2; D is uncertain. The length of the CDR3 is 13 residues. V lost 5 bases and J 2 bases, leaving 6 bases between the germline ends. In germline, CDR1 is MNHEY, CDR2 SVGEGT. The CDR3 region has the DNA TGTGCCAGCAGTCGCCCTAACACCGGGGAGCTGTTTTTT. This encodes CASSRPNTGELFF.

The chain carries TRBV29-1 and TRBJ2-7, with 10 positions matching TRBD2. The CDR3 extends over 13 amino acids. Per the germline V gene, CDR1 is SQVTM and CDR2 is ANQGSEA. With 6 bases clipped from V and 5 bases from J, the junction kept 7 bases outside the gene matches. CDR3 protein: CSVAGTSENEQYF. The CDR3 DNA reads TGCAGCGTGGCCGGGACTAGCGAAAACGAGCAGTACTTC.

Remarks on this clonotype: This could be a read error, since a much larger clone is one nucleotide away. The CDR3 sequence: CASRVGGSNTEAFF. CDR3 DNA sequence: TGTGCCAGCAGGGTCGGCGGGTCCAACACTGAAGCTTTCTTT. The genes are TRBV7-9 and TRBJ1-1; D not certain. CDR3 size: 14 residues. Germline V lookup: CDR1 SEHNR, CDR2 FQNEAQ (reference sequence). Trimming took 6 bases from V and 2 from J, leaving 13 bases between them.

The chain employs TRBV12-3 or TRBV12-4 and TRBJ2-2, with TRBD2 identical over 7 bases. V trimming: 3 bases; J trimming: 1 base; junction bases outside the gene matches: 5. This CDR3 comprises 16 residues. Here the CDR3 reads CASSFGREQNTGELFF. CDR3 DNA: TGTGCCAGCAGTTTTGGGCGGGAGCAGAACACCGGGGAGCTGTTTTTT.

This clonotype was observed a single time. This chain links TRBV7-7 with TRBJ2-1; TRBD2 matches at 11 bases. CDR1 and CDR2 from the germline V gene are SSHAT and FNYEAQ (reference sequence). CDR3 length: 16 residues. The junction had 7 bases not matched to a gene; V was cut back by 1 base and J by 8 bases. CDR3 nucleotides: TGTGCCAGCAGCTTAGGGCTAGCGGGGGGAGTCGATGAGCAGTTCTTC. It translates to CASSLGLAGGVDEQFF.